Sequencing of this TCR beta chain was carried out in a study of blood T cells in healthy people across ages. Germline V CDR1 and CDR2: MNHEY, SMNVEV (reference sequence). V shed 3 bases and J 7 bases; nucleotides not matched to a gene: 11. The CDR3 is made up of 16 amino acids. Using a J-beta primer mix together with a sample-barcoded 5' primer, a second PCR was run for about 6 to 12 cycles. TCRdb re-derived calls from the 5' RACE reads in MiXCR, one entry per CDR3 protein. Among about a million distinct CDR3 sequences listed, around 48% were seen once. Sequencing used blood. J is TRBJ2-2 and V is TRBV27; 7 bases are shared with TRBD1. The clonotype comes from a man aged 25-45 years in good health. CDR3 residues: CASSLRTGGAGGELFF. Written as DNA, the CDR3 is TGTGCCAGCAGTTTGAGGACAGGTGGGGCCGGCGGGGAGCTGTTTTTT.